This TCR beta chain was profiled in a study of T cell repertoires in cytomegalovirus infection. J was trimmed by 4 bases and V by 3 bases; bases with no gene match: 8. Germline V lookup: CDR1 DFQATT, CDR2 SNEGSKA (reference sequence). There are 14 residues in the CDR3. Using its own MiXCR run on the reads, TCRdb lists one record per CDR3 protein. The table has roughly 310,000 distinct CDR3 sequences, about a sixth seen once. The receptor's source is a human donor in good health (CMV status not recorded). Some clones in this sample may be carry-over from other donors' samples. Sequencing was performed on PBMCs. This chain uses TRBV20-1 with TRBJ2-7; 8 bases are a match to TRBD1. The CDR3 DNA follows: TGCAGTGCTAGGGACAGGGTGGTGGGTTACGAGCAGTACTTC. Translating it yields CSARDRVVGYEQYF.